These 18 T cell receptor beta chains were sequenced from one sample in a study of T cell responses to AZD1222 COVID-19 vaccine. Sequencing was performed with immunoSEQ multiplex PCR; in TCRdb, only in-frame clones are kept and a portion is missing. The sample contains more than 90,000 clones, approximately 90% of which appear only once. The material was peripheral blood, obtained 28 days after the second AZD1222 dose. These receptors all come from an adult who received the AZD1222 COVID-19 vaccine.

The CDR3 region is CASSAGHGANYGYTF. The CDR3 DNA reads as TGTGCCAGCAGTGCGGGACACGGAGCTAACTATGGCTACACCTTC. The chain is built from TRBV2 and TRBJ1-2, with a weak D call TRBD1 (6 bases). Per germline, CDR1 SNHLY and CDR2 FYNNEI. Between the trimmed V and J ends, which lost 4 bases and 0 bases, there was a span of 12 bases. The CDR3 is made up of 15 amino acids.

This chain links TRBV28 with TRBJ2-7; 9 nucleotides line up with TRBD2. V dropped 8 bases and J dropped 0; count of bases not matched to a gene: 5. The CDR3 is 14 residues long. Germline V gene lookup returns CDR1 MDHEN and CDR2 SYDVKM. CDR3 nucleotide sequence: TGTGCCAGCTGTACAGCGGGAGGCTCCTACGAGCAGTACTTC. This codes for CASCTAGGSYEQYF.

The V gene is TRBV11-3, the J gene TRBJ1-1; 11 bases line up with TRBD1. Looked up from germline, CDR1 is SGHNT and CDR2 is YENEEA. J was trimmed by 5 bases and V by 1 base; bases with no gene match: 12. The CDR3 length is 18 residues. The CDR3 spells CASSLGWTGGAVRTEAFF. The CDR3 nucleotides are TGTGCCAGCAGCTTAGGCTGGACAGGGGGCGCGGTCAGGACTGAAGCTTTCTTT.

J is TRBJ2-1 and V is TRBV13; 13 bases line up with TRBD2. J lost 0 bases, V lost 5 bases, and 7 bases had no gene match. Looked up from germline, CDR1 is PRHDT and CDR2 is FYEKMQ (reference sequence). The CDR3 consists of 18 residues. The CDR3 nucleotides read TGTGCCAGCAGCCAAGGGACTAGCGGGGTCGGCTCCTACAATGAGCAGTTCTTC. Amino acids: CASSQGTSGVGSYNEQFF.

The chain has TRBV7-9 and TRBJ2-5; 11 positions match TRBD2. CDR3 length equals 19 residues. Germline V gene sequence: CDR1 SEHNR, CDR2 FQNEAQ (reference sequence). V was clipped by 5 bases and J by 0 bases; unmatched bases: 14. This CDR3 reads CASSARRVAGGPYQETQYF. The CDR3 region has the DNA TGTGCCAGCAGCGCCCGGAGGGTAGCGGGGGGGCCTTACCAAGAGACCCAGTACTTC.

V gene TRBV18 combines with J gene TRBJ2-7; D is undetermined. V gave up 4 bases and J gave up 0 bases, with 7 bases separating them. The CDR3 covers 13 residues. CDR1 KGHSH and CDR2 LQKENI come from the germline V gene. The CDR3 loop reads CASSLQSSYEQYF. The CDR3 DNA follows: TGTGCCAGCTCACTCCAGAGCTCCTACGAGCAGTACTTC. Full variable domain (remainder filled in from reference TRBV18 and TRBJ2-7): NAGVMQNPRHLVRRRGQEARLRCSPMKGHSHVYWYRQLPEEGLKFMVYLQKENIIDESGMPKERFSAEFPKEGPSILRIQQVVRGDSAAYFCASSLQSSYEQYFGPGTRLTVT.

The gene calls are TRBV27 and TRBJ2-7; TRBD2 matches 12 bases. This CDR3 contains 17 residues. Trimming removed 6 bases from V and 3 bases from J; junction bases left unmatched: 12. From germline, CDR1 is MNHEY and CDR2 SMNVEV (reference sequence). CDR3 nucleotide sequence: TGTGCCAGCAGCCCTGAAATAGGACTAGCGGGGATCTACGAGCAGTACTTC. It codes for CASSPEIGLAGIYEQYF.

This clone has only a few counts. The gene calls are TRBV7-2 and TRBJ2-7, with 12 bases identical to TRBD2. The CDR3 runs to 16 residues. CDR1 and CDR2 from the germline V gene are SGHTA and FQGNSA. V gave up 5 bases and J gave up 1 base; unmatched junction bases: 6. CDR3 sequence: CASSLEGLAGSYEQYF. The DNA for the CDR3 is TGTGCCAGCAGCCTAGAGGGACTAGCGGGTTCCTACGAGCAGTACTTC.

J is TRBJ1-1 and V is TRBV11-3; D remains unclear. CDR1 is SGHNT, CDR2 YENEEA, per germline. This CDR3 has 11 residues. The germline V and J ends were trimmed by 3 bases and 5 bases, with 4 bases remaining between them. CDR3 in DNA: TGTGCCAGCAGCTTTGAAACTGAAGCTTTCTTT. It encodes CASSFETEAFF.

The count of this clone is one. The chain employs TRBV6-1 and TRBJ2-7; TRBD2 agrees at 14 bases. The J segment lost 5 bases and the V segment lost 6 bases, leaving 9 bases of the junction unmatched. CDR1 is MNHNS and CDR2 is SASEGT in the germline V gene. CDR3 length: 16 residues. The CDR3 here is CASRESRLAGGDEQYF. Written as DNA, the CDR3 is TGTGCCAGCAGAGAATCCAGACTAGCGGGGGGGGACGAGCAGTACTTC.

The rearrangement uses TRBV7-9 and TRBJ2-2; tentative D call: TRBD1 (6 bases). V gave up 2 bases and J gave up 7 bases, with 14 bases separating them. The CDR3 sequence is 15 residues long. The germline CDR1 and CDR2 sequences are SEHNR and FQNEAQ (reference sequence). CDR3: CASSLSGTTGGELFF. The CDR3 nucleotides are TGTGCCAGCAGCTTATCCGGGACAACGGGCGGGGAGCTGTTTTTT.

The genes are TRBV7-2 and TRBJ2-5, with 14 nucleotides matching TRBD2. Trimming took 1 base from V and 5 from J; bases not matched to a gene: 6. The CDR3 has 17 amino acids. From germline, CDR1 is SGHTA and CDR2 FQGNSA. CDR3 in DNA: TGTGCCAGCAGCTTAGGGAAGGGACTAGCGGGAGTCGAGACCCAGTACTTC. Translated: CASSLGKGLAGVETQYF.

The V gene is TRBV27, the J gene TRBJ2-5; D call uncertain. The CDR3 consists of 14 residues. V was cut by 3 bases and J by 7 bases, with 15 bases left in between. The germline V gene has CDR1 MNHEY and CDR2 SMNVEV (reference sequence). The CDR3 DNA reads TGTGCCAGCAGTTTGCCCGGGTCATCTCGGACCCAGTACTTC. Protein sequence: CASSLPGSSRTQYF.

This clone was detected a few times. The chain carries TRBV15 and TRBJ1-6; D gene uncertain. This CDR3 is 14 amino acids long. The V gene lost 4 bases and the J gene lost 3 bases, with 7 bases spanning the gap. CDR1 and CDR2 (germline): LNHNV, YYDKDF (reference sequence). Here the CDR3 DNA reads TGTGCCACCAGCATGGGTCTCTATAATTCACCCCTCCACTTT. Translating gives CATSMGLYNSPLHF.

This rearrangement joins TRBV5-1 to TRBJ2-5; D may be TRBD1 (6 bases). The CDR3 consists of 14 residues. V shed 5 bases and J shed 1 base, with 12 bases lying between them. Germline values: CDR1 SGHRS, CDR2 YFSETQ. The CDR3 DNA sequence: TGCGCCAGCAGTTGGGGGCAGGGCCAAGAGACCCAGTACTTC. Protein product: CASSWGQGQETQYF.

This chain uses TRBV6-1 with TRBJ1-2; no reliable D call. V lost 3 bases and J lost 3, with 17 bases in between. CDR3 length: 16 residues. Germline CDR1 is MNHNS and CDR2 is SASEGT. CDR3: CASSESYEGWDYGYTF. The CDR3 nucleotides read TGTGCCAGCAGTGAGAGTTACGAGGGCTGGGACTATGGCTACACCTTC.

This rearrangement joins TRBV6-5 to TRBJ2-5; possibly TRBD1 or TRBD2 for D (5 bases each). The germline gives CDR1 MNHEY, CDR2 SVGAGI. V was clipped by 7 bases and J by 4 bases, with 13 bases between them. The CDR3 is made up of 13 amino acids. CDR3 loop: CASTLGDRETQYF. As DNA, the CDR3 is TGTGCCAGCACATTGGGGGACCGAGAGACCCAGTACTTC.

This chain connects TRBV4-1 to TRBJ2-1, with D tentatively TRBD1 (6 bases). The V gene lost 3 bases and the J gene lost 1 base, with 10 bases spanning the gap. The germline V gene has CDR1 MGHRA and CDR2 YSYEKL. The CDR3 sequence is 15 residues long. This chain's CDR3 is CASSQITGSYNEQFF. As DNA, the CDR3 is TGCGCCAGCAGCCAGATAACAGGGTCCTACAATGAGCAGTTCTTC.